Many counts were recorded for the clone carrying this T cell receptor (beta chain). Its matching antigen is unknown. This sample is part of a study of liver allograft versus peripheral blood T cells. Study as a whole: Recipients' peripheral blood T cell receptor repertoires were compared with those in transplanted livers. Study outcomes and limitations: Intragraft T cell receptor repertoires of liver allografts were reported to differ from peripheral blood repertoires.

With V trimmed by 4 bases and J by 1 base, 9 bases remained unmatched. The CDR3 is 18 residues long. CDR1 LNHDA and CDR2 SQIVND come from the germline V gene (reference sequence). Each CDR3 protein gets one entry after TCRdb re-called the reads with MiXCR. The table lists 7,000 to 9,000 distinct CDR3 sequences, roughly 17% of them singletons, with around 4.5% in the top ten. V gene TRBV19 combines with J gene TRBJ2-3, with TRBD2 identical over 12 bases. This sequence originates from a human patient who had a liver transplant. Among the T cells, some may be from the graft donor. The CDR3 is CASSTGLAGPRGTDTQYF. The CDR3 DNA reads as TGTGCCAGTAGTACGGGACTAGCGGGCCCCCGTGGCACAGATACGCAGTATTTT.